Each of the 28 T cell receptor beta chains below was sequenced from the same sample in a study of T cells after yellow fever vaccination. Via MiXCR, TCRdb re-called the 5' RACE reads, giving one row per CDR3 protein. This sample has about 230,000 distinct CDR3 sequences, with about 7% found just once. Sequencing used CD4+ T cells sorted from PBMCs, obtained on the day of the yellow fever booster vaccination. These receptors all come from a man between 25 and 39 years old who received the YFV17D yellow fever vaccine.

This clonotype was counted many times. This chain links TRBV7-9 with TRBJ2-3; 8 bases match TRBD1. V lost 5 bases, J lost 7 bases, and 8 bases stayed unmatched. Germline loops: CDR1 SEHNR, CDR2 FQNEAQ (reference sequence). CDR3 size: 14 residues. The CDR3 loop is CASSIGQGRNTQYF. The CDR3 coding sequence is TGTGCCAGCAGCATAGGACAGGGAAGAAATACGCAGTATTTT. The full variable domain, in which reference TRBV7-9 and TRBJ2-3 provide the parts outside the CDR3, is DTGVSQNPRHKITKRGQNVTFRCDPISEHNRLYWYRQTLGQGPEFLTYFQNEAQLEKSRLLSDRFSAERPKGSFSTLEIQRTEQGDSAMYLCASSIGQGRNTQYFGPGTRLTVL.

V and J are TRBV30 and TRBJ2-7; D might be TRBD2 (6 bases). V was shortened by 5 bases and J by 8 bases, with 16 bases between the two germline ends. Germline V lookup: CDR1 GTSNPN, CDR2 SVGIG (reference sequence). The CDR3 sequence is 12 residues long. The chain's CDR3 is CAWSTGTHKQYF. CDR3 sequence (DNA): TGTGCCTGGTCCACCGGGACTCACAAGCAGTACTTC.

Many counts were recorded for this clonotype. This rearrangement joins TRBV14 to TRBJ2-1; D unclear. The CDR3 is 13 amino acids. CDR1 SGHDN and CDR2 FVKESK come from the germline V gene. V was cut by 0 bases and J by 9 bases, with 9 bases left in between. The CDR3, as DNA: TGTGCCAGCAGCCAAGATATCGGTAGTGAGCAGTTCTTC. Its translation is CASSQDIGSEQFF.

This chain joins TRBV15 and TRBJ2-5; D unresolved. Germline loops: CDR1 LNHNV, CDR2 YYDKDF (reference sequence). The CDR3 loop spans 14 amino acids. The CDR3 DNA reads TGTGCGACCCGCTTCGGCTCCCAACAAGAGACCCAGTACTTC. Its translation is CATRFGSQQETQYF.

This clonotype has ten or more counts. The CDR3 here is CSARDRARETQYF. DNA of the CDR3: TGCAGTGCTAGAGATCGAGCTCGAGAGACCCAGTACTTC. The rearrangement links TRBV20-1 to TRBJ2-5, with unresolved D. Germline V gene lookup returns CDR1 DFQATT and CDR2 SNEGSKA (reference sequence). The CDR3 sequence is 13 residues long. Trimming shortened V by 0 bases and J by 4 bases, and 9 bases separated the two germline ends.

This clonotype was seen at least ten times. The rearrangement uses TRBV7-2 and TRBJ1-4; a possible D gene is TRBD1 (5 bases). This CDR3 is 15 amino acids long. Germline V lookup: CDR1 SGHTA, CDR2 FQGNSA. Trimming cost V 5 bases and J 7 bases, with 17 bases left between them. CDR3 protein: CASSITGGFGEKLFF. CDR3 DNA sequence: TGTGCCAGCAGCATAACCGGGGGGTTCGGTGAAAAACTGTTTTTT.

This clonotype was observed a few times. V usage is TRBV10-3 and J usage is TRBJ2-5; D perhaps matches TRBD1 (6 bases). The CDR3 extends over 12 amino acids. Trimming pared 2 bases from V and 10 bases from J, leaving 11 bases between. Germline V gene lookup returns CDR1 ENHRY and CDR2 SYGVKD. DNA for the CDR3: TGTGCCATCAGTGAGAAAGGGACACGCCAGTACTTC. Translating gives CAISEKGTRQYF.

This clonotype was seen a few times. The chain is built from TRBV20-1 and TRBJ2-1; maybe TRBD2 (5 bases). This CDR3 comprises 15 residues. Trimming removed 1 base from V and 0 bases from J, with 10 bases in between. The germline V gene has CDR1 DFQATT and CDR2 SNEGSKA (reference sequence). In DNA, the CDR3 is TGCAGTGCTAGAGTCGGAGGCGGCTCCTACAATGAGCAGTTCTTC. It specifies CSARVGGGSYNEQFF.

In this sample, this clonotype turned up many times. J is TRBJ2-7 and V is TRBV27, with TRBD2 identical over 8 bases. Germline-derived CDR1 and CDR2 are MNHEY and SMNVEV (reference sequence). Trimming took 4 bases from V and 2 from J; bases not matched to a gene: 4. This CDR3 contains 14 residues. The CDR3 is CASSSRAGAYEQYF. The CDR3 DNA reads as TGTGCCAGCAGTTCAAGAGCGGGAGCCTACGAGCAGTACTTC.

Only a few counts were recorded for this clonotype. The V gene is TRBV29-1, the J gene TRBJ2-4, with D perhaps TRBD1 (6 bases). V lost 0 bases to trimming and J lost 0 bases, with 12 bases between them. The length of the CDR3 is 16 residues. The germline CDR1 and CDR2 sequences are SQVTM and ANQGSEA. The CDR3: CSVEELDSVAKNIQYF. CDR3 DNA: TGCAGCGTTGAAGAATTGGACAGTGTAGCCAAAAACATTCAGTACTTC.

V and J are TRBV7-6 and TRBJ2-7; TRBD1 aligns across 8 bases. The CDR3 is 15 amino acids. Germline CDR1 and CDR2: SGHVS and FNYEAQ. The J segment lost 2 bases and the V segment lost 1 base, leaving 4 bases of the junction unmatched. CDR3 nucleotides: TGTGCCAGCAGCTTAGGGACAGGGAAGACCTACGAGCAGTACTTC. Encoded protein: CASSLGTGKTYEQYF.

This clonotype was recorded only once. This may be a read error: a much more frequent sequence differs by one nucleotide. The chain couples TRBV5-6 to TRBJ2-1; 7 bases are shared with TRBD2. The CDR3 runs 16 residues. V dropped 0 bases and J dropped 11; count of bases not matched to a gene: 14. CDR1 and CDR2 (germline): SGHDT, YYEEEE. In nucleotides, the CDR3 is TGTGCCAGCAGCTTGGAGGGCGGGAGTAGTTTTAATCAGCAGTTCTTC. Translating it yields CASSLEGGSSFNQQFF.

This clonotype was detected many times. CDR3 residues: CSARDQPLAGAWDEQFF. The CDR3 bases are TGCAGTGCTAGAGATCAACCGCTAGCGGGAGCCTGGGATGAGCAGTTCTTC. This chain uses TRBV20-1 with TRBJ2-1; 10 nucleotides agree with TRBD2. Unmatched junction bases numbered 13, after V lost 0 bases and J lost 8 bases. Germline-derived CDR1 and CDR2 are DFQATT and SNEGSKA (reference sequence). This CDR3 has 17 residues.

This clonotype was counted only a few times. The genes are TRBV4-3 and TRBJ2-1; D unresolved. V was pared by 4 bases and J by 1 base, with 17 bases between. The germline gives CDR1 LGHNA, CDR2 YSLEER. This CDR3 spans 17 amino acids. The CDR3 spells CASSPDAGFGSYNEQFF. In DNA, the CDR3 is TGCGCCAGCAGCCCCGACGCTGGGTTCGGATCCTACAATGAGCAGTTCTTC.

There are a few counts of this clonotype. The genes are TRBV12-3 or TRBV12-4 and TRBJ2-7, with TRBD2 matching over 8 bases. V shed 3 bases and J 1 base; nucleotides not matched to a gene: 2. The CDR3 has 14 amino acids. CDR3 protein: CASSFGTRSYEQYF. The CDR3 DNA reads TGTGCCAGCAGTTTTGGGACTAGATCCTACGAGCAGTACTTC.

This clonotype was detected a few times. This chain connects TRBV12-5 to TRBJ2-2; D gene unclear. This CDR3 has 12 residues. Germline loops: CDR1 LGHNT, CDR2 FRNRAP. Deletions cut 6 bases from V and 3 bases from J, with 5 bases between. CDR3 DNA sequence: TGTGCTAGTGGGCACTACACCGGGGAGCTGTTTTTT. Translated, it gives CASGHYTGELFF. Together with reference TRBV12-5 and TRBJ2-2, the CDR3 gives the full variable domain: DARVTQTPRHKVTEMGQEVTMRCQPILGHNTVFWYRQTMMQGLELLAYFRNRAPLDDSGMPKDRFSAEMPDATLATLKIQPSEPRDSAVYFCASGHYTGELFFGEGSRLTVL.

V and J are TRBV7-2 and TRBJ2-1, with 10 bases lining up with TRBD2. The germline V gene encodes CDR1 SGHTA and CDR2 FQGNSA. The J segment lost 4 bases and the V segment lost 6 bases, leaving 12 bases of the junction unmatched. There are 17 residues in the CDR3. For the CDR3, the DNA is TGTGCCAGCAGACTAAACCCGGGACTAGCGAGATACAATGAGCAGTTCTTC. Translating it yields CASRLNPGLARYNEQFF.

This clonotype was counted ten times or more. The V call is TRBV5-1, the J call TRBJ1-2; 11 bases map to TRBD1. CDR1 is SGHRS and CDR2 is YFSETQ in the germline V gene. The V gene end was trimmed by 4 bases and the J gene end by 3 bases; junction bases not matched to a gene: 2. The CDR3 runs to 14 residues. The CDR3: CASSQGQGDYGYTF. The CDR3 DNA is TGCGCCAGCAGCCAGGGACAGGGGGACTATGGCTACACCTTC.

This clonotype turned up a few times. The chain links TRBV29-1 to TRBJ2-3, with 8 bases identical to TRBD2. CDR3 size: 16 residues. Unmatched junction bases numbered 7, after V lost 0 bases and J lost 2 bases. Per the germline V gene, CDR1 is SQVTM and CDR2 is ANQGSEA. The CDR3 DNA reads as TGCAGCGTTGAAGATCGTTATAGCGGGGACACAGATACGCAGTATTTT. This translates into CSVEDRYSGDTDTQYF.

This clonotype was seen only once. The rearrangement joins TRBV6-2 or TRBV6-3 to TRBJ2-5; D is undetermined. The CDR3 contains 14 residues. The ends were cut back, 2 bases at V and 0 bases at J, with 7 bases in the middle. CDR1 is MNHEY and CDR2 is SVGEGT in the germline V gene. The CDR3: CASSYPEYQETQYF. For the CDR3, the DNA is TGTGCCAGCAGTTACCCGGAGTACCAAGAGACCCAGTACTTC.

This clonotype was seen at least ten times. The chain links TRBV10-3 to TRBJ2-5, with D perhaps matching TRBD1 (6 bases). The CDR3 consists of 15 residues. The V and J ends lost 2 bases and 4 bases respectively, with 14 bases between them. From germline, CDR1 is ENHRY and CDR2 SYGVKD. DNA for the CDR3: TGTGCCATCAGTGAGCCCAGGGGTGCGGGAGAGACCCAGTACTTC. Translated: CAISEPRGAGETQYF.

This clonotype was seen only a few times. The chain links TRBV12-3 or TRBV12-4 to TRBJ1-2; no reliable D call. The CDR3 runs to 11 residues. V dropped 2 bases and J dropped 5 bases, with 3 bases sitting between them. The CDR3 DNA sequence: TGTGCCAGCAGTTTAAGATATGGCTACACCTTC. Amino acids: CASSLRYGYTF.

The chain joins TRBV12-3 or TRBV12-4 to TRBJ2-5, with 7 positions matching TRBD1. The CDR3 totals 14 residues. Trimming took 6 bases from V and 1 from J; bases not matched to a gene: 5. The CDR3 reads CASRPGQTQETQYF. The CDR3 nucleotides read TGTGCCAGCAGACCGGGACAGACCCAAGAGACCCAGTACTTC.

This clonotype has only a few counts. CDR3 coding DNA: TGTGCCAGCAGCTTAGGAATCCTAGCGGGGGGGGAGAAGCAGTTCTTC. Its protein is CASSLGILAGGEKQFF. The gene calls are TRBV7-9 and TRBJ2-1; 12 bases match TRBD2. The CDR3 has 16 amino acids. Germline V gene data show CDR1 as SEHNR and CDR2 as FQNEAQ (reference sequence). Losses at the gene ends were 1 base for V and 11 bases for J; bases not matched to a gene: 9.

This clonotype was recorded at least ten times. The chain uses TRBV11-2 and TRBJ2-1, with 7 bases that match TRBD2. This CDR3 region has 15 residues. Germline lookup yields CDR1 SGHAT and CDR2 FQNNGV. Trimming cost V 6 bases and J 7 bases; bases outside gene matches: 12. The CDR3 nucleotides read TGTGCCAGCAGTACTCTGGCGGGAGTTAATAATGAGCAGTTCTTC. It codes for CASSTLAGVNNEQFF.

This clonotype was seen a handful of times. The rearrangement uses TRBV5-1 and TRBJ2-2, with D maybe TRBD2 (5 bases). V was clipped by 2 bases and J by 6 bases, with 14 bases between them. Looked up from germline, CDR1 is SGHRS and CDR2 is YFSETQ. This CDR3 has 15 residues. CDR3 in DNA: TGCGCCAGCAGCTTCGACTACCCCCCTCCCGGGGAGCTGTTTTTT. This codes for CASSFDYPPPGELFF.

This clonotype was counted a few times. This chain uses TRBV7-2 with TRBJ2-7; 15 positions match TRBD2. With 1 base clipped from V and 5 bases from J, the junction kept 6 bases outside the gene matches. The CDR3 has 17 residues. The V gene's germline CDR1 is SGHTA and CDR2 FQGNSA. The DNA of the CDR3 is TGTGCCAGCAGCTTAGGGGGGACTAGCGGGAGGTTCGACGAGCAGTACTTC. The encoded protein is CASSLGGTSGRFDEQYF.

This chain joins TRBV4-2 and TRBJ2-1; D remains ambiguous. This CDR3 is 15 amino acids long. CDR1 is LGHNA and CDR2 is YNFKEQ in the germline V gene. Trimming shortened V by 1 base and J by 2 bases, and 9 bases separated the two germline ends. For the CDR3, the DNA is TGTGCCAGCAGCCAAGTTAGCCCTCCCTACAATGAGCAGTTCTTC. It specifies CASSQVSPPYNEQFF.